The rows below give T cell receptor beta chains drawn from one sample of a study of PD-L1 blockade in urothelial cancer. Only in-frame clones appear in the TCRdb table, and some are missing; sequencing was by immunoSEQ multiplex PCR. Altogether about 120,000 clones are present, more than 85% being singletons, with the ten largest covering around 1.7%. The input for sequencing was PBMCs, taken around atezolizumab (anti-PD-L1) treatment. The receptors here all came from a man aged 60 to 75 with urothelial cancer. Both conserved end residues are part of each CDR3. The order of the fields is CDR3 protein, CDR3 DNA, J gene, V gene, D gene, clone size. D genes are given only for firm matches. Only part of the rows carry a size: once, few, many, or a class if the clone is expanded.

CASLPRDNTDTQYF,TGCGCCAGCCTCCCCCGGGATAACACAGATACGCAGTATTTT,TRBJ2-3,TRBV5-1,.,.
CASTLGAGRSNEQFF,TGCGCCAGCACTCTGGGAGCGGGGCGGTCCAATGAGCAGTTCTTC,TRBJ2-1,TRBV5-1,TRBD2,few
CASSLQGAVGTDTQYF,TGTGCCAGCAGCTTACAGGGGGCCGTCGGCACAGATACGCAGTATTTT,TRBJ2-3,TRBV7-6,TRBD1,.
CASSLGGGANEAFF,TGTGCCAGCAGTTTGGGGGGGGGCGCCAATGAAGCTTTCTTT,TRBJ1-1,TRBV11-3,.,.
CASRGGTGAKNIQYF,TGTGCCAGCAGGGGGGGGACAGGGGCCAAAAACATTCAGTACTTC,TRBJ2-4,TRBV6-5,TRBD1,.
CASSLIVSGANVLTF,TGCGCCAGCAGCTTGATAGTTTCTGGGGCCAACGTCCTGACTTTC,TRBJ2-6,TRBV5-1,.,.
CASRIGQNMDEQFF,TGTGCCAGCAGGATTGGACAGAATATGGATGAGCAGTTCTTC,TRBJ2-1,TRBV2,.,.
CASSSDRLRAFF,TGTGCCAGCAGCTCGGACAGGTTACGAGCTTTCTTT,TRBJ1-1,TRBV7-2,TRBD1,.
CASSIPNRVDEKLFF,TGTGCCAGCAGCATACCCAACAGGGTTGATGAAAAACTGTTTTTT,TRBJ1-4,TRBV7-2,.,.
CASSSGQVEEKLFF,TGTGCCAGCAGCTCGGGACAGGTGGAGGAAAAACTGTTTTTT,TRBJ1-4,TRBV6-5,TRBD1,.
CATIGGAFGYGYTF,TGTGCCACCATCGGCGGGGCCTTTGGCTATGGCTACACCTTC,TRBJ1-2,TRBV28,.,.
CASSLASGGTYEQYF,TGTGCCAGCAGCTTGGCTAGCGGGGGTACCTACGAGCAGTACTTC,TRBJ2-7,TRBV5-4,TRBD2,once
CASSVQGASNYGYTF,TGTGCCAGCAGTGTACAGGGGGCCTCTAACTATGGCTACACCTTC,TRBJ1-2,TRBV28,TRBD1,few
CAGSTGAGTEAFF,TGTGCCGGATCCACGGGCGCGGGAACTGAAGCTTTCTTT,TRBJ1-1,TRBV7-2,.,.
CASSRSGNTIYF,TGTGCCAGCAGTCGCTCTGGAAACACCATATATTTT,TRBJ1-3,TRBV11-2,.,.
CASSVGVRGEETQYF,TGTGCCAGCAGCGTAGGTGTCAGGGGGGAGGAGACCCAGTACTTC,TRBJ2-5,TRBV9,.,.
CAWSLRDRDSYEQYF,TGTGCCTGGAGTTTAAGGGACAGGGACTCCTACGAGCAGTACTTC,TRBJ2-7,TRBV30,TRBD1,.
CASSYGQGPHNEQFF,TGTGCCAGCAGTTACGGGCAGGGCCCCCACAATGAGCAGTTCTTC,TRBJ2-1,TRBV6-5,.,.
CASNRNRGETQYF,TGTGCCAGCAATCGGAACAGGGGAGAGACCCAGTACTTC,TRBJ2-5,TRBV6-1,TRBD1,.
CASDVAGNTYEQYF,TGTGCCAGCGATGTAGCGGGAAACACCTACGAGCAGTACTTC,TRBJ2-7,TRBV6-1,TRBD2,.
CASSPVADRYNEQFF,TGTGCCAGCAGCCCCGTAGCGGACCGTTACAATGAGCAGTTCTTC,TRBJ2-1,TRBV7-9,.,.
CATPMEYPDRACRETYGYTF,TGTGCCACCCCCATGGAGTACCCGGACAGGGCCTGCAGAGAAACCTATGGCTACACCTTC,TRBJ1-2,TRBV21-1,.,.
CASSDNSGANVLTF,TGCGCCAGCAGCGACAACTCTGGGGCCAACGTCCTGACTTTC,TRBJ2-6,TRBV5-1,.,.
CASSQLSGNNYGYTF,TGCGCCAGCAGTCAATTGTCGGGGAATAACTATGGCTACACCTTC,TRBJ1-2,TRBV23-1,.,.
CASSAGQGIGEKLFF,TGTGCCAGTAGTGCGGGACAGGGTATCGGTGAAAAACTGTTTTTT,TRBJ1-4,TRBV19,TRBD1,few
CASKAGGWGTDTQYF,TGTGCCAGTAAAGCGGGGGGCTGGGGCACAGATACGCAGTATTTT,TRBJ2-3,TRBV19,TRBD2,.
CASSKYGGNQPQHF,TGTGCCAGCAGCAAATACGGGGGTAATCAGCCCCAGCATTTT,TRBJ1-5,TRBV7-2,.,.
CASSFRGGTEQYF,TGCGCCAGCAGCTTCCGGGGAGGTACGGAGCAGTACTTC,TRBJ2-7,TRBV5-1,.,.
CASKTSGSAGETQYF,TGTGCCAGCAAGACTAGCGGGAGTGCGGGAGAGACCCAGTACTTC,TRBJ2-5,TRBV6-5,TRBD2,.
CASSYSTGGTDTQYF,TGTGCCAGCAGCTACTCGACAGGGGGCACAGATACGCAGTATTTT,TRBJ2-3,TRBV28,TRBD1,.
CAWSEGTGNQPQHF,TGTGCCTGGAGCGAGGGGACAGGCAATCAGCCCCAGCATTTT,TRBJ1-5,TRBV30,TRBD1,.
CASSLGGRTNTEAFF,TGTGCCAGCAGCTTAGGGGGAAGGACAAACACTGAAGCTTTCTTT,TRBJ1-1,TRBV5-4,.,.
CASSLGQIYEQYF,TGTGCCAGCAGCTTAGGACAGATCTACGAGCAGTACTTC,TRBJ2-7,TRBV7-8,.,.
CASSSGGLAGGVAYEQYF,TGCGCCAGCAGCTCGGGGGGACTAGCGGGAGGAGTCGCCTACGAGCAGTACTTC,TRBJ2-7,TRBV5-1,TRBD2,once
CASSPVSGNTIYF,TGCGCCAGCAGTCCAGTCTCTGGAAACACCATATATTTT,TRBJ1-3,TRBV10-1,.,.
CASSVLGQGNEQFF,TGTGCCAGCAGCGTACTGGGACAGGGCAATGAGCAGTTCTTC,TRBJ2-1,TRBV9,TRBD1,few
CASSGGTGGLNEQFF,TGTGCCAGTAGTGGGGGGACAGGGGGCTTAAATGAGCAGTTCTTC,TRBJ2-1,TRBV19,TRBD1,.
CASSQFRGQGVNWGTEAFF,TGTGCCAGCAGCCAATTTAGGGGACAGGGGGTTAATTGGGGCACTGAAGCTTTCTTT,TRBJ1-1,TRBV4-2,TRBD1,.
CASSRRADNQPQHF,TGTGCCAGCAGCCGCAGGGCCGACAATCAGCCCCAGCATTTT,TRBJ1-5,TRBV6-1,.,.
CASSGRQGFPYEQYF,TGCGCCAGCAGCGGAAGACAGGGGTTCCCCTACGAGCAGTACTTC,TRBJ2-7,TRBV4-1,TRBD1,.
CASRLAGFQETQYF,TGTGCCAGCAGGCTAGCGGGATTTCAAGAGACCCAGTACTTC,TRBJ2-5,TRBV6-4,TRBD2,.
CASNPSGGASDTQYF,TGTGCCAGCAATCCGAGCGGGGGGGCCTCGGATACGCAGTATTTT,TRBJ2-3,TRBV9,TRBD2,once
CASSVAEGNYEQYF,TGTGCCAGCAGCGTAGCTGAGGGAAACTACGAGCAGTACTTC,TRBJ2-7,TRBV9,.,.
CASSPSRVSYEQYF,TGTGCCAGCTCACCATCCAGGGTCAGCTACGAGCAGTACTTC,TRBJ2-7,TRBV18,.,.
CATKPGQGSYEQYF,TGTGCCACGAAACCGGGACAGGGTTCCTACGAGCAGTACTTC,TRBJ2-7,TRBV15,TRBD1,.
CASSPRTGEGDTQYF,TGTGCCAGCAGCCCTCGGACAGGGGAGGGGGATACGCAGTATTTT,TRBJ2-3,TRBV7-9,TRBD1,.
CASSPGTGVGGNQPQHF,TGTGCCAGCTCACCTGGGACAGGGGTCGGCGGTAATCAGCCCCAGCATTTT,TRBJ1-5,TRBV18,TRBD1,.
CSVAKGQPRNEQFF,TGCAGCGTCGCGAAAGGACAGCCACGGAATGAGCAGTTCTTC,TRBJ2-1,TRBV29-1,.,.
CASSFEVAGTQFF,TGTGCCAGCAGTTTCGAGGTAGCGGGGACACAGTTCTTC,TRBJ2-1,TRBV28,TRBD2,.
CASSTHTGQGAFF,TGTGCCAGCAGCACCCACACCGGACAGGGAGCTTTCTTT,TRBJ1-1,TRBV11-3,TRBD1,.
CASSGGSGDSSYNEQFF,TGTGCCAGCAGTGGGGGTAGCGGGGACAGCTCCTACAATGAGCAGTTCTTC,TRBJ2-1,TRBV2,.,.